A single sample is the source of the 21 T cell receptor beta chains below, sequenced in a study of blood T cell repertoires in COVID-19. Using immunoSEQ multiplex PCR, the repertoire was profiled, and TCRdb retains in-frame clones only, with some absent. The data contain roughly 250,000 clones, about 88% of them singletons. Sequencing was done on a sample of peripheral blood. Receptors were obtained from a middle-aged woman who had recovered from COVID-19.

CDR3 amino acids: CASRNTGGDHGYTF. The CDR3, as DNA: TGTGCCAGCAGGAACACGGGGGGCGATCATGGCTACACCTTC. This chain uses TRBV27 with TRBJ1-2; D perhaps matches TRBD1 (6 bases). CDR1 and CDR2 from the germline V gene are MNHEY and SMNVEV (reference sequence). V was clipped by 6 bases and J by 6 bases, with 17 bases between them. The CDR3 consists of 14 residues.

The CDR3 sequence: CASSSTGASYEQYF. In DNA form, the CDR3 reads TGTGCCAGCAGCTCGACAGGGGCCTCCTACGAGCAGTACTTC. The chain is built from TRBV11-2 and TRBJ2-7, with 8 bases that match TRBD1. The CDR3 runs 14 residues. V dropped 4 bases and J dropped 0; count of bases not matched to a gene: 2. Looked up from germline, CDR1 is SGHAT and CDR2 is FQNNGV.

The chain joins TRBV9 to TRBJ1-6, with D unclear. V was pared by 0 bases and J by 0 bases, with 16 bases between. The CDR3 totals 19 residues. CDR1 is SGDLS and CDR2 is YYNGEE in the germline V gene. The CDR3 nucleotides read TGTGCCAGCAGCGTAGAGTCGATTTTCCCGAGCTCCTATAATTCACCCCTCCACTTT. Protein product: CASSVESIFPSSYNSPLHF.

The chain links TRBV2 to TRBJ2-1; 7 bases agree with TRBD2. This CDR3 is 15 amino acids long. The V segment lost 8 bases and the J segment 2 bases; nucleotides outside the gene matches: 9. Germline CDR1 is SNHLY and CDR2 is FYNNEI. In DNA form, the CDR3 reads TGTGCCAGCTCGGCTAGCGGTGAGACCTACAATGAGCAGTTCTTC. Residues: CASSASGETYNEQFF.

The CDR3 nucleotides are TGTGCCTCCCTCTCCCTGACAGGAGGCAATCAGCCCCAGCATTTT. This codes for CASLSLTGGNQPQHF. This rearrangement joins TRBV6-5 to TRBJ1-5; perhaps TRBD1 as D (6 bases). The V gene's germline CDR1 is MNHEY and CDR2 SVGAGI. Trimming cost V 11 bases and J 2 bases, with 19 bases left between them. The CDR3 has 15 amino acids.

The rearrangement uses TRBV21-1 and TRBJ1-5. TRBV21-1 is a listed pseudogene. The CDR3 sequence is 18 residues long. CDR3 region: CASSTVGGETDSNQPQHF. The CDR3 DNA follows: TGTGCCAGCAGCACTGTGGGAGGAGAAACCGATAGCAATCAGCCCCAGCATTTT.

This clone was seen at least ten times. This rearrangement joins TRBV29-1 to TRBJ2-3, with D tentatively TRBD2 (7 bases). The CDR3 spans 12 residues. The ends were cut back, 4 bases at V and 5 bases at J, with 10 bases in the middle. Germline V CDR1 and CDR2: SQVTM, ANQGSEA. The CDR3 region is CSVAGGGDTQYF. The CDR3 region has the DNA TGCAGCGTTGCGGGGGGCGGAGATACGCAGTATTTT.

This clone was recorded once. This chain uses TRBV2 with TRBJ2-7; TRBD1 matches at 10 bases. Germline loops: CDR1 SNHLY, CDR2 FYNNEI. Trimming took 5 bases from V and 6 from J; bases not matched to a gene: 7. CDR3 size: 14 residues. In DNA, the CDR3 is TGTGCCAGCAGTACTGCGGGACAGGGGTTCGAGCAGTACTTC. Translated, it gives CASSTAGQGFEQYF. Full variable domain (rest looked up from reference TRBV2 and TRBJ2-7): EPEVTQTPSHQVTQMGQEVILRCVPISNHLYFYWYRQILGQKVEFLVSFYNNEISEKSEIFDDQFSVERPDGSNFTLKIRSTKLEDSAMYFCASSTAGQGFEQYFGPGTRLTVT.

The chain is built from TRBV27 and TRBJ2-1; 8 bases agree with TRBD2. After removal of 2 bases from V and 4 bases from J, the junction contained 7 bases not matched to a gene. CDR1 is MNHEY and CDR2 is SMNVEV in the germline V gene (reference sequence). The CDR3 runs 16 residues. For the CDR3, the DNA is TGTGCCAGCAGTTTAGTGGTTAGCGGGATTTACAATGAGCAGTTCTTC. It yields the protein CASSLVVSGIYNEQFF.

The CDR3 loop is CASSPDLSYQETQYF. In nucleotides, the CDR3 is TGTGCCAGCAGCCCGGACTTGTCGTACCAAGAGACCCAGTACTTC. The genes are TRBV3-1 (or the pseudogene TRBV3-2) and TRBJ2-5; tentative D call: TRBD2 (5 bases). Per germline, CDR1 LGHDT and CDR2 YNNKEL (reference sequence). The germline V and J ends were trimmed by 4 bases and 0 bases, with 12 bases remaining between them. There are 15 residues in the CDR3.

The chain joins TRBV6-6 to TRBJ1-3; 8 nucleotides match TRBD1. Germline assignment: CDR1 MNHNY and CDR2 SVGAGI (reference sequence). J gave up 3 bases and V 5 bases, and 6 bases lay outside the gene matches. The CDR3 spans 15 residues. The CDR3 protein is CASSGKGQGGNTIYF. The CDR3 nucleotides are TGTGCCAGCAGTGGGAAAGGACAGGGTGGAAACACCATATATTTT.

For this clone: An end of the junction differs from the germline gene, which may be a read error. The chain employs TRBV7-3 and TRBJ2-7; 9 bases map to TRBD2. The CDR3 has 14 residues. Per the germline V gene, CDR1 is SGHTA and CDR2 is FQGTGA. CDR3 protein: CASSITGLANEQYF. The CDR3 DNA reads TGTGCCAGCAGCATAACGGGACTAGCCAACGAGCAGTACTTC.

In DNA form, the CDR3 reads TGTGCCAGCAAAAGAGGCGGGGGCTGGCAGCCCCAGCATTTT. It codes for CASKRGGGWQPQHF. This chain links TRBV28 with TRBJ1-5; D might be TRBD1 (6 bases). The CDR3 is 14 residues long. The ends were cut back, 7 bases at V and 7 bases at J, with 17 bases in the middle. Germline V gene sequence: CDR1 MDHEN, CDR2 SYDVKM.

This rearrangement joins TRBV5-1 to TRBJ1-5, with D tentatively TRBD1 (6 bases). Germline-derived CDR1 and CDR2 are SGHRS and YFSETQ. The CDR3 extends over 14 amino acids. V was pared by 5 bases and J by 4 bases, with 13 bases between. CDR3: CASSPGVGNQPQHF. DNA for the CDR3: TGCGCCAGCAGTCCAGGGGTAGGGAATCAGCCCCAGCATTTT.

As DNA, the CDR3 is TGTGCCAGCAAGGTGACAAATTCACCCCTCCACTTT. The encoded protein is CASKVTNSPLHF. The J gene is TRBJ1-6, the V gene TRBV6-5; D is undetermined. The CDR3 contains 12 residues. Germline CDR1 reads MNHEY; CDR2 reads SVGAGI. V was trimmed by 7 bases and J by 7 bases, leaving 8 bases between them.

This clone was seen only a few times. The CDR3 DNA reads TGTGCCAGCAGTTCGGGGGGGGACCCCAATCAGCCCCAGCATTTT. This translates into CASSSGGDPNQPQHF. The chain carries TRBV7-9 and TRBJ1-5; possible D gene TRBD1, 5 bases. In germline, CDR1 is SEHNR, CDR2 FQNEAQ (reference sequence). V dropped 6 bases and J dropped 3 bases, with 15 bases sitting between them. The length of the CDR3 is 15 residues.

The V gene is TRBV28, the J gene TRBJ1-1; TRBD1 might be the D (5 bases). Germline V CDR1 and CDR2: MDHEN, SYDVKM. This CDR3 region has 12 residues. V shed 3 bases and J shed 5 bases, with 7 bases lying between them. In nucleotides, the CDR3 is TGTGCCAGCAGTTTGAAGGGGACTGAAGCTTTCTTT. It translates to CASSLKGTEAFF.

The chain employs TRBV19 and TRBJ2-3; D gene ambiguous. CDR3 length: 12 residues. Between the trimmed V and J ends, which lost 5 bases and 1 base, there was a span of 4 bases. Germline V gene data show CDR1 as LNHDA and CDR2 as SQIVND (reference sequence). The CDR3 here is CASSSGTDTQYF. The DNA of the CDR3 is TGTGCCAGTAGTTCTGGCACAGATACGCAGTATTTT. Supplemented by reference TRBV19 and TRBJ2-3, the full variable domain reads DGGITQSPKYLFRKEGQNVTLSCEQNLNHDAMYWYRQDPGQGLRLIYYSQIVNDFQKGDIAEGYSVSREKKESFPLTVTSAQKNPTAFYLCASSSGTDTQYFGPGTRLTVL.

The chain couples TRBV4-3 to TRBJ1-2, with D possibly being TRBD1 (6 bases). The CDR3 spans 15 residues. The ends were cut back, 2 bases at V and 10 bases at J, with 20 bases in the middle. CDR1 and CDR2 (germline): LGHNA, YSLEER. CDR3 sequence reads: CASSQRSTGPEDYTF. For the CDR3, the DNA is TGCGCCAGCAGCCAACGCAGCACAGGGCCAGAAGACTACACCTTC.

This sequence joins TRBV7-9 and TRBJ2-1; TRBD2 matches at 11 bases. Germline lookup yields CDR1 SEHNR and CDR2 FQNEAQ (reference sequence). The V segment lost 3 bases and the J segment 10 bases; nucleotides outside the gene matches: 11. The CDR3 runs 16 residues. The CDR3 region has the DNA TGTGCCAGCAGCTTTGAATTAGCGGGAGGGCCGGGAGAGCAGTTCTTC. This codes for CASSFELAGGPGEQFF.

This rearrangement joins TRBV29-1 to TRBJ1-2; 9 nucleotides match TRBD1. With 7 bases clipped from V and 6 bases from J, the junction kept 6 bases outside the gene matches. CDR1 is SQVTM, CDR2 ANQGSEA, per germline. The CDR3 contains 12 residues. CDR3 coding DNA: TGCAGCGCCGGGACAGGGACGGATGGCTACACCTTC. Residues: CSAGTGTDGYTF.